This T cell receptor (beta chain) was observed in a study of shared clonotypes between healthy human individuals. Points from the study as a whole: How much donors shared clonotypes was expected to be affected by sequencing depth. Shared across a handful of donors were 5% to 6% of the naive CD4 clonotypes.

Some clones are missing from TCRdb's copy, which holds only in-frame ones; the method was immunoSEQ multiplex PCR. The sample lists about a million clones, about 80% occurring once. The V gene lost 1 base and the J gene lost 0 bases, with 13 bases spanning the gap. This CDR3 has 17 residues. Germline CDR1 is SGHTA and CDR2 is FQGNSA. Note on this clone: Its target is not known.

Material: memory CD4+ T cells sorted from blood. Subset in this sample: CD45RA-negative fraction. The receptor was isolated from a man aged 18 to 30 in good health. The chain employs TRBV7-2 and TRBJ1-5; no clear D. The CDR3 DNA reads as TGTGCCAGCAGCTTAGAGGTGGATAGTTATAGCAATCAGCCCCAGCATTTT. Amino acids: CASSLEVDSYSNQPQHF.